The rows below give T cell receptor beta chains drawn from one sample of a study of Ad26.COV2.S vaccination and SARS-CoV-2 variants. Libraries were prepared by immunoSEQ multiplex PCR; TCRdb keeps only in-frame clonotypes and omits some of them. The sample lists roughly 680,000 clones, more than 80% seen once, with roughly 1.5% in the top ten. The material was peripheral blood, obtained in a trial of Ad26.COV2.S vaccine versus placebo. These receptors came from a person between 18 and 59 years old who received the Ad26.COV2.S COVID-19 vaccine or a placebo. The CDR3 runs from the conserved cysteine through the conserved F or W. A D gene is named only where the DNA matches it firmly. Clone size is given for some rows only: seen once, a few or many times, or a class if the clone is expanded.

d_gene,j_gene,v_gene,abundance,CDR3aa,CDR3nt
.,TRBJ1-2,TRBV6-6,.,CASSRSQGGGGYTF,TGTGCCAGCAGTCGATCCCAGGGAGGGGGAGGCTACACCTTC
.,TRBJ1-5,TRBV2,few,CASSERAADQPQHF,TGTGCCAGCAGTGAAAGGGCAGCAGATCAGCCCCAGCATTTT
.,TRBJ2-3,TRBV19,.,CASNGQGMQYF,TGTGCCAGTAATGGCCAGGGGATGCAGTATTTT
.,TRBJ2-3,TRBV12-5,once,CASGLAQALISTDTQYF,.
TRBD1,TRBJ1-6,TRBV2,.,CASRGQTYNSPLHF,TGTGCCAGCAGGGGACAGACATATAATTCACCCCTCCACTTT
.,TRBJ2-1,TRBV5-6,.,CASSFGVVFNEQFF,TGTGCCAGCAGCTTCGGCGTGGTTTTTAATGAGCAGTTCTTC
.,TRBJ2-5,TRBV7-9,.,CASSPVAPETQYF,TGTGCCAGCAGCCCCGTGGCGCCAGAGACCCAGTACTTC
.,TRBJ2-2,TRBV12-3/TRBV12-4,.,CASSFGPGELFF,TGTGCCAGCAGTTTCGGACCCGGGGAGCTGTTTTTT
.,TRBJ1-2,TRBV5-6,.,CASSFRYRTYGYTF,TGTGCCAGCAGCTTTAGGTACAGAACCTATGGCTACACCTTC
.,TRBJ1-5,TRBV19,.,CASSIIPGNQPQHF,TGTGCCAGTAGTATAATTCCAGGTAATCAGCCCCAGCATTTT
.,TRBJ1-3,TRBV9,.,CASSVGGAQGNTIYF,TGTGCCAGCAGCGTCGGGGGGGCGCAGGGAAACACCATATATTTT
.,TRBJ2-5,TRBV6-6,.,CASSSQGGGGETQYF,TGTGCCAGCAGTTCACAGGGAGGTGGGGGGGAGACCCAGTACTTC
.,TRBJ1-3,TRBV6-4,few,CASTSGNTIYF,TGTGCCAGCACCTCAGGAAACACCATATATTTT
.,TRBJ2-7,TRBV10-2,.,CASSAGGYYEQYF,TGCGCCAGCAGTGCCGGGGGCTACTACGAGCAGTACTTC
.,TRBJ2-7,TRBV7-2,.,CASSINRPGPGFVEQYF,TGTGCCAGCAGCATAAACCGACCGGGCCCAGGGTTCGTCGAGCAGTACTTC
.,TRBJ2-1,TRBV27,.,CASSYGLKQFF,TGTGCCAGCAGTTACGGACTGAAGCAGTTCTTC
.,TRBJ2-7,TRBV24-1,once,CATSEGAGTYEQYF,TGTGCCACCAGTGAGGGGGCAGGGACCTACGAGCAGTACTTC
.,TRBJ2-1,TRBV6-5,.,CASSFERGSYNEQFF,TGTGCCAGCAGTTTCGAAAGGGGATCCTACAATGAGCAGTTCTTC
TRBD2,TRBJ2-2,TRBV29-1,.,CSVPGLAGVNTGELFF,TGCAGCGTCCCCGGACTAGCGGGAGTGAACACCGGGGAGCTGTTTTTT
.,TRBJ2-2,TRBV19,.,CASTSRGSVGGELFF,TGTGCCAGTACCTCTAGGGGGTCGGTAGGCGGGGAGCTGTTTTTT